This TCR beta chain was sequenced for a study of spatial heterogeneity in lung cancer. Across the study: Raw reads showed each unique TCR and UMI combination turning up more than ten times on average. General observations from the study: Expanded tumor TCRs that were ubiquitous appeared in blood more at resection than follow-up.

V was trimmed by 5 bases and J by 7 bases, leaving 21 bases between them. CDR3 length: 16 residues. Documented time point: sample taken at primary tumor resection. Whole RNA was taken from tumor, nontumor lung or frozen PBMC; it was then sequenced unsorted. The cohort: over 70 early-stage, untreated non-small cell lung cancer patients. TCRdb fed the 5' RACE reads into MiXCR, producing one record per CDR3 protein. The data contain some 21,000 distinct CDR3 sequences, around 4.6% of them singletons. This clonotype was seen many times. Antigen unknown. This TCR came from a male donor with early-stage non-small cell lung cancer. The genes are TRBV12-3 or TRBV12-4 and TRBJ2-1, with D possibly being TRBD2 (5 bases). The sequencing here drew on PBMCs, taken at surgery. The CDR3 is CASSPLLTGGSNEQFF. CDR3 DNA: TGTGCCAGCAGTCCCCTCTTAACGGGTGGGAGTAATGAGCAGTTCTTC.